These 20 T cell receptor beta chains were all obtained from the same sample, sequenced in a study of blood T cell repertoires in COVID-19. Libraries were prepared by immunoSEQ multiplex PCR; TCRdb keeps only in-frame clonotypes and omits some of them. The table has fewer than 15,000 clones, 85% to 90% seen once. The sequenced sample consisted of peripheral blood. The receptors come from a woman aged 70 to 79 in a cohort sampled during active or convalescent COVID-19.

V and J are TRBV29-1 and TRBJ2-6, with D uncertain. The CDR3 length is 13 residues. V was cut by 3 bases and J by 2 bases, with 5 bases left in between. Germline V gives CDR1 SQVTM, CDR2 ANQGSEA. The CDR3 sequence: CSVDIAGANVLTF. The CDR3 bases are TGCAGCGTTGACATAGCTGGGGCCAACGTCCTGACTTTC.

The J gene is TRBJ1-5, the V gene TRBV5-8; D remains ambiguous. The CDR3 runs to 15 residues. Trimming shortened V by 4 bases and J by 7 bases, and 18 bases separated the two germline ends. Germline V gene sequence: CDR1 SGHTS, CDR2 YDEGEE. The CDR3 loop reads CASSPGFSRNQPQHF. CDR3 nucleotide sequence: TGTGCCAGCAGCCCCGGGTTCTCGAGGAACCAGCCCCAGCATTTT.

V gene TRBV30 combines with J gene TRBJ1-2; D is unclear. Trimming removed 0 bases from V and 8 bases from J, with 10 bases in between. This CDR3 region has 12 residues. Germline V lookup: CDR1 GTSNPN, CDR2 SVGIG (reference sequence). The CDR3 DNA is TGTGCCTGGAGTGTACCTCCGGGAGGCTACACCTTC. Translation gives CAWSVPPGGYTF.

This sequence joins TRBV4-3 and TRBJ1-6; maybe TRBD1 (6 bases). This CDR3 spans 17 amino acids. V dropped 5 bases and J dropped 2 bases, with 16 bases sitting between them. The germline gives CDR1 LGHNA, CDR2 YSLEER. DNA of the CDR3: TGCGCCAGCAGCTCAGGGGTAGTGACCACCTATAATTCACCCCTCCACTTT. Its translation is CASSSGVVTTYNSPLHF.

This clone occurred once. CDR3 region: CASSYPTSGGYNEQFF. CDR3 nucleotide sequence: TGTGCCAGCAGTTACCCAACTAGCGGGGGATACAATGAGCAGTTCTTC. The chain combines TRBV6-6 with TRBJ2-1, with 11 bases that match TRBD2. V dropped 2 bases and J dropped 4; count of bases not matched to a gene: 4. The length of the CDR3 is 16 residues. CDR1 MNHNY and CDR2 SVGAGI come from the germline V gene (reference sequence).

This chain joins TRBV2 and TRBJ1-1; D gene uncertain. Germline V lookup: CDR1 SNHLY, CDR2 FYNNEI. This CDR3 has 11 residues. The V and J ends lost 6 bases and 1 base respectively, with 3 bases between them. The CDR3 protein is CASSQNTEAFF. CDR3 bases: TGTGCCAGCAGCCAGAACACTGAAGCTTTCTTT.

This rearrangement joins TRBV6-6 to TRBJ2-7, with 12 bases fitting TRBD2. The germline gives CDR1 MNHNY, CDR2 SVGAGI (reference sequence). With V trimmed by 5 bases and J by 3 bases, 11 bases remained unmatched. This CDR3 comprises 17 residues. DNA of the CDR3: TGTGCCAGCAGTCAGTTCTCTAGCGGGGGGGCCATCTACGAGCAGTACTTC. As protein: CASSQFSSGGAIYEQYF.

The genes are TRBV5-1 and TRBJ2-1; D not certain. The V end was cut by 6 bases, the J end by 6 bases, with 16 bases between. CDR1 is SGHRS and CDR2 is YFSETQ in the germline V gene. The CDR3 runs 14 residues. Here the CDR3 DNA reads TGCGCCAGCAAGCGTGCACCCAACTCCAATGAGCAGTTCTTC. Translation: CASKRAPNSNEQFF.

V gene TRBV9 combines with J gene TRBJ2-2, with D possibly being TRBD2 (6 bases). The CDR3 length is 16 residues. V lost 0 bases, J lost 4 bases, and 13 bases lay in between. Germline CDR1 reads SGDLS; CDR2 reads YYNGEE. CDR3 DNA sequence: TGTGCCAGCAGCGTAGTAGCTGGGGGGAGCACCGGGGAGCTGTTTTTT. It yields the protein CASSVVAGGSTGELFF.

This clone was observed a handful of times. The genes are TRBV7-9 and TRBJ1-4, with D maybe TRBD1 (5 bases). V lost 3 bases to trimming and J lost 1 base, with 6 bases between them. CDR1 SEHNR and CDR2 FQNEAQ come from the germline V gene (reference sequence). The CDR3 loop spans 14 amino acids. CDR3 region: CASSFQGTNEKLFF. In DNA form, the CDR3 reads TGTGCCAGCAGCTTCCAGGGAACTAATGAAAAACTGTTTTTT.

The chain uses TRBV3-1 (or the pseudogene TRBV3-2) and TRBJ1-5; maybe TRBD1 (6 bases). CDR3 size: 15 residues. Deletions cut 6 bases from V and 3 bases from J, with 15 bases between. CDR1 is LGHDT and CDR2 is YNNKEL in the germline V gene (reference sequence). The CDR3 DNA follows: TGTGCCAGCAGGCCGGGGACAAACCCCAATCAGCCCCAGCATTTT. This sequence encodes CASRPGTNPNQPQHF.

The chain employs TRBV29-1 and TRBJ1-6, with a weak D call TRBD1 (6 bases). Trimming cost V 4 bases and J 7 bases, with 11 bases left between them. The germline V gene encodes CDR1 SQVTM and CDR2 ANQGSEA. The CDR3 is 13 amino acids. The CDR3 bases are TGCAGCGTTGCACAGGGAAACAATTCACCCCTCCACTTT. Protein sequence: CSVAQGNNSPLHF.

In nucleotides, the CDR3 is TGTGCCAGCAGGTCACAGGGGCTTGGAGCCTACGAGCAGTACTTC. Protein product: CASRSQGLGAYEQYF. The chain is built from TRBV25-1 and TRBJ2-7; 7 nucleotides align to TRBD1. The V and J ends lost 6 bases and 2 bases, in that order; junction bases with no gene match: 10. This CDR3 has 15 residues. Germline CDR1 is MGHDK and CDR2 is SYGVNS.

The J gene is TRBJ1-2, the V gene TRBV28; no clear D. Germline-derived CDR1 and CDR2 are MDHEN and SYDVKM. The CDR3 has 12 amino acids. V gave up 2 bases and J gave up 4 bases, with 5 bases separating them. CDR3 DNA: TGTGCCAGCAGTTTAGGCGGCTATGGCTACACCTTC. Protein sequence: CASSLGGYGYTF.

The chain recombines TRBV3-1 (or the pseudogene TRBV3-2) with TRBJ1-5; unclear D gene. This CDR3 comprises 12 residues. Trimming pared 5 bases from V and 9 bases from J, leaving 11 bases between. CDR1 and CDR2 from the germline V gene are LGHDT and YNNKEL (reference sequence). CDR3 protein: CASSTAGGPQHF. CDR3 coding DNA: TGTGCCAGCAGCACGGCGGGAGGGCCCCAGCATTTT.

This rearrangement joins TRBV7-6 to TRBJ1-1, with a tentative D call TRBD1 (5 bases). CDR3 size: 16 residues. Trimming shortened V by 0 bases and J by 3 bases, and 14 bases separated the two germline ends. Germline CDR1 reads SGHVS; CDR2 reads FNYEAQ. The CDR3 DNA reads as TGTGCCAGCAGCTTAGCGCAGGGCCTTGACTACACTGAAGCTTTCTTT. Its translation: CASSLAQGLDYTEAFF.

The V call is TRBV24-1, the J call TRBJ2-1; D not resolved. V gave up 4 bases and J gave up 5 bases, with 17 bases separating them. The CDR3 is 16 amino acids. Germline lookup yields CDR1 KGHDR and CDR2 SFDVKD. The CDR3: CATSDPARQSNNEQFF. The CDR3 nucleotides are TGTGCCACCAGTGACCCTGCCCGACAAAGTAACAATGAGCAGTTCTTC.

This clone has a single count. The rearrangement joins TRBV19 to TRBJ2-5, with a possible D match to TRBD1 (5 bases). Between the trimmed V and J ends, which lost 9 bases and 4 bases, there was a span of 18 bases. Germline V gene lookup returns CDR1 LNHDA and CDR2 SQIVND (reference sequence). CDR3 length: 14 amino acids. The CDR3 region is CASHSGRVGETQYF. In DNA, the CDR3 is TGTGCCAGCCACTCGGGCAGGGTGGGAGAGACCCAGTACTTC.

V and J are TRBV13 and TRBJ1-1, with 9 nucleotides matching TRBD1. Germline values: CDR1 PRHDT, CDR2 FYEKMQ (reference sequence). With V trimmed by 6 bases and J by 3 bases, 5 bases remained unmatched. There are 14 residues in the CDR3. CDR3 residues: CASRTGTGYTEAFF. The CDR3, as DNA: TGTGCCAGCAGAACTGGGACAGGGTACACTGAAGCTTTCTTT.

This clone came up a few times. The chain has TRBV2 and TRBJ2-2; TRBD2 aligns across 7 bases. Germline V CDR1 and CDR2: SNHLY, FYNNEI. This CDR3 has 13 amino acids. J lost 7 bases, V lost 6 bases, and 5 bases had no gene match. The CDR3 is CASRRGDIGELFF. In DNA, the CDR3 is TGTGCCAGCAGACGGGGGGATATCGGGGAGCTGTTTTTT.